A single sample gave rise to the 18 T cell receptor beta chains below, sequenced in a study of blood T cells in healthy people across ages. A second roughly 6 to 12 cycle PCR used barcoded and J-beta primers. One entry per CDR3 protein, called by TCRdb with MiXCR from the 5' RACE reads. The sample lists fewer than 800,000 distinct CDR3 sequences, around 45% occurring once. Sequenced input: blood. These receptors came from an older woman in good health.

The chain carries TRBV12-3 or TRBV12-4 and TRBJ1-2; D is ambiguous. The CDR3 contains 13 residues. V lost 10 bases and J 1 base, leaving 13 bases between the germline ends. The CDR3 loop is CATLAGVNYGYTF. The DNA of the CDR3 is TGTGCCACGCTCGCCGGGGTTAACTATGGCTACACCTTC.

The chain recombines TRBV29-1 with TRBJ2-3, with TRBD2 identical over 9 bases. The CDR3 is 15 amino acids. Germline V gene lookup returns CDR1 SQVTM and CDR2 ANQGSEA. V lost 3 bases and J lost 2; bases outside the gene matches: 6. The CDR3 nucleotides read TGCAGCGTTGAGCCGGGACTAGCAGTCACAGATACGCAGTATTTT. This gives the protein CSVEPGLAVTDTQYF.

The chain couples TRBV20-1 to TRBJ2-5; no clear D. Germline V lookup: CDR1 DFQATT, CDR2 SNEGSKA (reference sequence). There are 13 residues in the CDR3. Trimming took off 5 bases at V and 6 bases at J, with 16 bases between the two ends. The CDR3 region is CSAPPNSLQTQYF. As DNA, the CDR3 is TGCAGTGCTCCACCAAACTCCCTGCAGACCCAGTACTTC.

The V and J genes are TRBV25-1 and TRBJ1-1, with a weak D call TRBD1 (6 bases). V shed 3 bases and J shed 0 bases, with 14 bases lying between them. Per the germline V gene, CDR1 is MGHDK and CDR2 is SYGVNS. This CDR3 has 16 amino acids. The CDR3, as DNA: TGTGCCAGCAGTGACCATCCGACAGGCATGAACACTGAAGCTTTCTTT. Translation gives CASSDHPTGMNTEAFF.

V gene TRBV9 combines with J gene TRBJ2-6, with D uncertain. Trimming removed 4 bases from V and 9 bases from J, with 23 bases in between. Germline CDR1 is SGDLS and CDR2 is YYNGEE. The CDR3 has 17 residues. The CDR3 DNA reads as TGTGCCAGCAGCCCCGTGGGTTGGGCCAGGCTGGGCAACGTCCTGACTTTC. Its translation: CASSPVGWARLGNVLTF.

This clonotype was observed a handful of times. A single base separates this from a much larger clone, so it may be a read error. This rearrangement joins TRBV9 to TRBJ2-7, with TRBD2 identical over 7 bases. Germline V gives CDR1 SGDLS, CDR2 YYNGEE. The CDR3 runs 18 residues. V dropped 0 bases and J dropped 5; count of bases not matched to a gene: 17. The CDR3 coding sequence is TGTGCCAGCAGCGTAGGTGTGGGGAGGGGCCCCCAAAAGCACGAGCAGTACTTC. The encoded protein is CASSVGVGRGPQKHEQYF.

The chain uses TRBV20-1 and TRBJ1-2; 7 bases are a match to TRBD1. J lost 6 bases, V lost 4 bases, and 8 bases had no gene match. The V gene's germline CDR1 is DFQATT and CDR2 SNEGSKA (reference sequence). The CDR3 is made up of 13 amino acids. The CDR3 sequence is CSAKDGTAHGYTF. Written as DNA, the CDR3 is TGCAGTGCTAAAGACGGGACAGCCCATGGCTACACCTTC.

The chain couples TRBV29-1 to TRBJ1-2; D may be TRBD1 (5 bases). CDR1 is SQVTM and CDR2 is ANQGSEA in the germline V gene. Trimming removed 6 bases at V and 4 bases at J, with 9 bases between. The CDR3 length is 11 residues. As DNA, the CDR3 is TGCAGCGTACAGGACTTCTATGGCTACACCTTC. Its protein is CSVQDFYGYTF.

The table lists this clonotype with a few counts. This sequence joins TRBV20-1 and TRBJ2-5; D gene ambiguous. In germline, CDR1 is DFQATT, CDR2 SNEGSKA (reference sequence). The CDR3 is 15 residues long. Trimming removed 0 bases at V and 4 bases at J, with 15 bases between. CDR3 loop: CSARDLKGVPETQYF. CDR3 bases: TGCAGTGCTAGAGATTTAAAGGGCGTCCCAGAGACCCAGTACTTC.

The rearrangement joins TRBV28 to TRBJ2-3, with a possible D match to TRBD1 (6 bases). Trimming shortened V by 2 bases and J by 3 bases, and 9 bases separated the two germline ends. Germline V gene data show CDR1 as MDHEN and CDR2 as SYDVKM. CDR3 length: 14 residues. CDR3 bases: TGTGCCAGCAGTTTAGGGGGCTGGACAGATACGCAGTATTTT. This codes for CASSLGGWTDTQYF.

The chain is built from TRBV6-6 and TRBJ1-2, with D hard to call. The CDR3 contains 14 residues. Per germline, CDR1 MNHNY and CDR2 SVGAGI (reference sequence). V was pared by 7 bases and J by 6 bases, with 18 bases between. The CDR3 DNA follows: TGTGCCAGCACCCGGACGAGGCTGGACCATGGCTACACCTTC. This sequence encodes CASTRTRLDHGYTF.

This chain uses TRBV28 with TRBJ1-1; D is perhaps TRBD1 (5 bases). Trimming removed 4 bases from V and 6 bases from J, with 12 bases in between. Germline V gene lookup returns CDR1 MDHEN and CDR2 SYDVKM. There are 13 residues in the CDR3. DNA for the CDR3: TGTGCCAGCAGTTCGACAGAGTCGGCTGAAGCTTTCTTT. Amino acid sequence: CASSSTESAEAFF.

This rearrangement joins TRBV7-6 to TRBJ2-3; maybe TRBD2 (6 bases). V dropped 1 base and J dropped 9 bases, with 17 bases sitting between them. The length of the CDR3 is 15 residues. Germline loops: CDR1 SGHVS, CDR2 FNYEAQ. CDR3 region: CASSLGSQSGGTQYF. CDR3 in DNA: TGTGCCAGCAGCTTAGGAAGTCAGTCCGGGGGAACGCAGTATTTT.

Concerning this clonotype: This may come from a read error, since a much larger clone is one base off. DNA for the CDR3: TGTGCCAGCAGCTTGGTTGTGGATGAGCAGTTCTTC. Translation gives CASSLVVDEQFF. J is TRBJ2-1 and V is TRBV5-5; D remains unclear. Germline V gives CDR1 SGHKS, CDR2 YYEKEE (reference sequence). V was trimmed by 0 bases and J by 8 bases, leaving 6 bases between them. CDR3 length equals 12 residues.

In nucleotides, the CDR3 is TGTGCCAGCAGCAGAGGGACAGGGCAAAAGACTGAAGCTTTCTTT. Protein: CASSRGTGQKTEAFF. This rearrangement joins TRBV7-2 to TRBJ1-1; 9 nucleotides align to TRBD1. This CDR3 region has 15 residues. The germline V gene encodes CDR1 SGHTA and CDR2 FQGNSA. The trim removed 5 bases at V and 5 bases at J, leaving 9 bases unmatched.

V and J are TRBV5-1 and TRBJ2-7; possibly TRBD1 for D (6 bases). The germline V gene has CDR1 SGHRS and CDR2 YFSETQ. Between the trimmed V and J ends, which lost 5 bases and 3 bases, there was a span of 15 bases. The CDR3 sequence is 14 residues long. The CDR3 is CASRQTGDVYEQYF. CDR3 DNA: TGCGCCAGCAGGCAGACAGGAGACGTCTACGAGCAGTACTTC.

Here the CDR3 DNA reads TGTGCCAGCAGCTTGGAACTAGCGGGGCACAATGAGCAGTTCTTC. Encoded protein: CASSLELAGHNEQFF. The J gene is TRBJ2-1, the V gene TRBV5-6; 10 nucleotides agree with TRBD2. V trimming: 0 bases; J trimming: 5 bases; junction bases outside the gene matches: 2. This CDR3 is 15 amino acids long. The germline gives CDR1 SGHDT, CDR2 YYEEEE.

The chain has TRBV12-3 or TRBV12-4 and TRBJ2-1; TRBD1 might be the D (5 bases). V was shortened by 6 bases and J by 6 bases, with 12 bases between the two germline ends. This CDR3 is built from 13 residues. The CDR3 bases are TGTGCCAGCAGACACAGGTTTATCAATGAGCAGTTCTTC. It encodes CASRHRFINEQFF.